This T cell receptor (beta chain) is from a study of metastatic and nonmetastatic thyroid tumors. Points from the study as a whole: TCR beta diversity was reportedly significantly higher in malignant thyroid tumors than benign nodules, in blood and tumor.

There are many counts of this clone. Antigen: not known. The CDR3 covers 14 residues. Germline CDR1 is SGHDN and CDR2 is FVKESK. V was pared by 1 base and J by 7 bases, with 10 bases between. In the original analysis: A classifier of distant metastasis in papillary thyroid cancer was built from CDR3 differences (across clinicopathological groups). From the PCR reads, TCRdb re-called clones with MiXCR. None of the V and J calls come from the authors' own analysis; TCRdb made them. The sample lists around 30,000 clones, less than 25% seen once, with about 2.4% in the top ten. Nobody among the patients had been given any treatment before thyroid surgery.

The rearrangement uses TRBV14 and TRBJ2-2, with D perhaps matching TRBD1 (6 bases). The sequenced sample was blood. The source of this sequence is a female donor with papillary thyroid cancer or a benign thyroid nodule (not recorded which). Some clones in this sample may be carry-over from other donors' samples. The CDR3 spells CASSQVRGGGELFF. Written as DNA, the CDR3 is TGTGCCAGCAGCCAAGTCAGGGGTGGCGGGGAGCTGTTTTTT.